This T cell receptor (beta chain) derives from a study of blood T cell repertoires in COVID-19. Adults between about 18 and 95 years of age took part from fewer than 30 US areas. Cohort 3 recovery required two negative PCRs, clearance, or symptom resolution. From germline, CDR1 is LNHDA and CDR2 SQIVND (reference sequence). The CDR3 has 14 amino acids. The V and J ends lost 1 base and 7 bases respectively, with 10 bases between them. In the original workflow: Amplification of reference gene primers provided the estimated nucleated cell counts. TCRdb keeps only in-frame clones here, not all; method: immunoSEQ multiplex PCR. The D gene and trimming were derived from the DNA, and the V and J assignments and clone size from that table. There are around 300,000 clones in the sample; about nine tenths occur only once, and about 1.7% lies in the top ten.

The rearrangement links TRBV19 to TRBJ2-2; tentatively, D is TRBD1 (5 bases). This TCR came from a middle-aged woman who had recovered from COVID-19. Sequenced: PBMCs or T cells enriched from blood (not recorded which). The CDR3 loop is CASSIAQGVGELFF. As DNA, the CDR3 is TGTGCCAGTAGTATAGCGCAAGGGGTCGGGGAGCTGTTTTTT.